The clone carrying this T cell receptor (beta chain) was detected only once. Its target is unknown. The repertoire was sequenced with immunoSEQ multiplex PCR; TCRdb's copy has only in-frame clones and lacks some. In the table there are 90,000 to 120,000 clones, about 85% of which are singletons. This sample is drawn from a study of T cell responses to AZD1222 COVID-19 vaccine. Study-wide context: Second doses were pooled across both intervals (about 4 or about 12 weeks).

Overall study findings and caveats: Baseline serostatus was positive in only a handful of AZD1222 recipients. Most donors were white British and more were female, and clonal diversity was possibly underestimated. Epitopes outside B.1.351 and B.1.1.7 mutated regions reportedly drew nearly half of spike TCRs.

This CDR3 has 14 amino acids. V lost 3 bases, J lost 4 bases, and 12 bases lay in between. Per the germline V gene, CDR1 is SGHAT and CDR2 is FQDESV (reference sequence). The chain couples TRBV11-1 to TRBJ1-1; maybe TRBD1 (5 bases). Sample: peripheral blood, taken on day 0 of AZD1222 vaccination. This receptor was taken from an adult in good health. The CDR3 reads CASSLQGQGTEAFF. Here the CDR3 DNA reads TGTGCCAGCAGCTTGCAGGGTCAGGGCACTGAAGCTTTCTTT.